The table lists the clone carrying this T cell receptor (beta chain) with a few counts. What it recognizes is unknown. This specimen comes from a study of cytomegalovirus exposure and HLA in healthy donors. Primers included in the PCR were 60 Vbeta and 13 Jbeta primers. Assay used: immunoSEQ multiplex PCR; TCRdb lists only in-frame clones, some missing. The top ten hold around 13% of the sample, which has 100,000 to 150,000 clones, under 85% seen once. V lost 8 bases to trimming and J lost 3 bases; unmatched junction nucleotides: 6. There are 13 residues in the CDR3. In germline, CDR1 is MNHEY, CDR2 SMNVEV (reference sequence). Findings and limits, study-wide: Beyond CMV serostatus, there was no information to go on about immune exposure. Confirmation in vitro established that a few CMV-associated chains were specific for CMV antigens.

Unrecorded immune exposure was likely among donors, who were nominally healthy when sampled. The chain uses TRBV27 and TRBJ2-7; 8 nucleotides line up with TRBD1. The specimen was PBMCs. This receptor was taken from a woman in her thirties or forties in good health and CMV-seropositive. CDR3 sequence (DNA): TGTGCCAGCGGCAGACAGGGGAACTACGAGCAGTACTTC. Protein sequence: CASGRQGNYEQYF.